This TCR beta chain was recorded in a study of post-analysis software for immune sequencing data. Across the study: Progressive-relapsing, secondary progressive and relapsing-remitting multiple sclerosis were among the disease courses included. Study conclusions and caveats: The five TRBV segments detected at higher frequency in patients than in controls included TRBV5-6, TRBV5-1 and TRBV20-1. Strong co-clustering by F measure linked samples that shared a preparation batch.

The V gene's germline CDR1 is MNHNY and CDR2 SVGAGI (reference sequence). V was cut by 2 bases and J by 4 bases, with 14 bases left in between. The CDR3 is 15 amino acids. The TCR beta cDNA libraries contained unique molecular identifiers. T cells numbering about 0.85 to 11 million yielded 500,000 or so cDNA molecules. Each CDR3 protein is one row after TCRdb ran MiXCR on the PCR reads. Of about half a million distinct CDR3 sequences in the sample, around 34% were seen once. This clonotype has ten or more counts. Its antigen is not identified. The sequence came from a girl aged 2-17 years with multiple sclerosis. The chain employs TRBV6-6 and TRBJ2-5; perhaps TRBD2 as D (7 bases). Sequenced input: blood. The CDR3 DNA follows: TGTGCCAGCAGTTACATCACGAGGGGGGGAGAGACCCAGTACTTC. As protein: CASSYITRGGETQYF.